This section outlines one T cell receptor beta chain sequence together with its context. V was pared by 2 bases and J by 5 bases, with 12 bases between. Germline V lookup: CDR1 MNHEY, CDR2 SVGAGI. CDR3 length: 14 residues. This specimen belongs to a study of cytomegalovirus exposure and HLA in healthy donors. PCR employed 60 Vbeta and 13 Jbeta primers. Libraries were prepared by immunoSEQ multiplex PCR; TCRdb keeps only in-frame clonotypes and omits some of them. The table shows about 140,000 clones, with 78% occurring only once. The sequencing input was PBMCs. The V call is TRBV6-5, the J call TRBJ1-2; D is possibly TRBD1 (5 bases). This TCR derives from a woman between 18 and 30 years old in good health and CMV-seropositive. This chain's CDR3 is CASSYDRIGYGYTF. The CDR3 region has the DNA TGTGCCAGCAGTTACGACAGAATCGGATATGGCTACACCTTC.